Following are 21 T cell receptor beta chains from one sample sequenced in a study of CD8+CD57+ T cells in acquired aplastic anemia. TCR beta VDJ and CDR3 profiling used genomic DNA as template. TCRdb re-derived calls from the reads in MiXCR, one entry per CDR3 protein. Found here are over 200,000 distinct CDR3 sequences, around 60% of them singletons; the top ten hold around 28%. The material sequenced was sorted CD4+, CD8+, or CD8+CD57+ T cells (not recorded which) from PBMCs. The receptors were sampled from a human donor in good health.

The chain recombines TRBV7-2 with TRBJ2-7; 9 nucleotides agree with TRBD1. V lost 5 bases, J lost 4 bases, and 9 bases stayed unmatched. The CDR3 runs to 15 residues. Germline V CDR1 and CDR2: SGHTA, FQGNSA. CDR3 in amino acids: CASSPWTGENYEQYF. CDR3 nucleotide sequence: TGTGCCAGCAGCCCGTGGACAGGGGAGAATTACGAGCAGTACTTC.

This clonotype was counted many times. The rearrangement links TRBV12-3 or TRBV12-4 to TRBJ2-7; 8 bases line up with TRBD1. V lost 3 bases to trimming and J lost 5 bases; unmatched junction nucleotides: 12. The CDR3 contains 16 residues. The CDR3 sequence: CASSFRPGQGENEQYF. CDR3 DNA: TGTGCCAGCAGTTTTAGACCCGGACAGGGAGAGAACGAGCAGTACTTC.

The genes are TRBV7-9 and TRBJ1-6, with TRBD1 identical over 8 bases. This CDR3 is built from 14 residues. J was trimmed by 7 bases and V by 8 bases; bases with no gene match: 7. CDR1 and CDR2 (germline): SEHNR, FQNEAQ (reference sequence). As DNA, the CDR3 is TGTGCCAGCGGCCGGACAGGGTCGAATTCACCCCTCCACTTT. Its translation is CASGRTGSNSPLHF.

This clonotype has a count of ten or more. The germline gene is not matched at one end of the junction; a read error may be the cause. The CDR3 spells CASSLGEEAQQFF. The CDR3 nucleotides read TGTGCTAGCAGCTTGGGTGAGGAGGCCCAGCAGTTCTTC. The chain has TRBV7-7 and TRBJ2-1, with D possibly TRBD2 on 5 matching bases. The CDR3 has 13 residues. From germline, CDR1 is SSHAT and CDR2 FNYEAQ (reference sequence).

Many counts were recorded for this clonotype. V is TRBV27 and J is TRBJ2-5; D uncertain. The V end was cut by 0 bases, the J end by 2 bases, with 13 bases between. The CDR3 has 16 residues. The germline V gene encodes CDR1 MNHEY and CDR2 SMNVEV (reference sequence). The CDR3: CASSLSSGLIQETQYF. The CDR3 DNA reads TGTGCCAGCAGTTTATCGTCCGGGCTAATTCAAGAGACCCAGTACTTC.

The chain couples TRBV20-1 to TRBJ2-5, with 9 bases matching TRBD2. Germline V gene lookup returns CDR1 DFQATT and CDR2 SNEGSKA (reference sequence). V lost 3 bases, J lost 5 bases, and 4 bases stayed unmatched. The CDR3 runs to 13 residues. CDR3 loop: CSARLAGNETQYF. For the CDR3, the DNA is TGCAGTGCTAGGCTAGCGGGGAATGAGACCCAGTACTTC.

This clonotype showed up just once. One junction end disagrees with the germline gene, perhaps due to a read error. This chain links TRBV19 with TRBJ2-7; D ambiguous. The CDR3 has 13 residues. Germline values: CDR1 LNHDA, CDR2 SQIVND (reference sequence). CDR3 nucleotide sequence: TGTGCCAATAGTATAGGATCCGAATACGAGCAGTACTTC. Translation gives CANSIGSEYEQYF.

This clonotype was detected a few times. The chain combines TRBV20-1 with TRBJ1-6, with a weak D call TRBD1 (6 bases). CDR3 size: 14 residues. Germline V CDR1 and CDR2: DFQATT, SNEGSKA (reference sequence). V lost 0 bases to trimming and J lost 7 bases, with 10 bases between them. CDR3 in amino acids: CSARDRGRNSPLHF. CDR3 nucleotide sequence: TGCAGTGCTAGAGACAGGGGAAGAAATTCACCCCTCCACTTT.

This chain joins TRBV15 and TRBJ2-7; no clear D. This CDR3 has 15 residues. V was shortened by 2 bases and J by 1 base, with 12 bases between the two germline ends. Germline V gene sequence: CDR1 LNHNV, CDR2 YYDKDF (reference sequence). The CDR3 region is CATSRQRTGSYEQYF. The CDR3 DNA sequence: TGTGCCACCAGCAGACAGAGGACCGGATCCTACGAGCAGTACTTC.

This clonotype was seen once. The chain combines TRBV7-3 with TRBJ2-1; 10 bases align to TRBD2. V shed 2 bases, J shed 6 bases, and the junction held 7 bases outside the gene matches. The CDR3 runs to 16 residues. Germline-derived CDR1 and CDR2 are SGHTA and FQGTGA. The CDR3 region has the DNA TGTGCCAGCAGCTTAGTAGGGACTAGCGTATTCAATGAGCAGTTCTTC. It codes for CASSLVGTSVFNEQFF.

This clonotype was recorded a few times. The chain employs TRBV7-2 and TRBJ2-7; D not certain. This CDR3 is 15 amino acids long. The germline V gene encodes CDR1 SGHTA and CDR2 FQGNSA. Trimming shortened V by 0 bases and J by 2 bases, and 11 bases separated the two germline ends. Here the CDR3 DNA reads TGTGCCAGCAGCTTAGCTAGCAGACAAACCTACGAGCAGTACTTC. Residues: CASSLASRQTYEQYF.

As regards this clonotype: This may come from a read error, since a much larger clone is one base off. This chain connects TRBV6-2 or TRBV6-3 to TRBJ2-1; 7 bases are a match to TRBD2. The CDR3 has 14 amino acids. CDR1 MNHEY and CDR2 SVGEGT come from the germline V gene. The J segment lost 6 bases and the V segment lost 6 bases, leaving 8 bases of the junction unmatched. The CDR3 DNA reads as TGTGCCAGCAGACCCGGGGCGGGGGTCAATGAGCAGTTCTTC. As protein: CASRPGAGVNEQFF.

This chain joins TRBV2 and TRBJ2-2; tentatively, D is TRBD1 (6 bases). CDR1 is SNHLY, CDR2 FYNNEI, per germline. The V end was cut by 5 bases, the J end by 0 bases, with 10 bases between. The CDR3 contains 15 residues. This chain's CDR3 is CASSLRTANTGELFF. The CDR3, as DNA: TGTGCCAGCAGTTTAAGGACAGCGAACACCGGGGAGCTGTTTTTT.

This clonotype was seen many times. J is TRBJ2-7 and V is TRBV6-5; a weak D match, TRBD2 (6 bases). Trimming shortened V by 2 bases and J by 4 bases, and 15 bases separated the two germline ends. The length of the CDR3 is 15 residues. Germline V gene lookup returns CDR1 MNHEY and CDR2 SVGAGI. CDR3 region: CASSYGGWEEYEQYF. The CDR3 nucleotides read TGTGCCAGCAGTTACGGCGGATGGGAGGAATACGAGCAGTACTTC.

This chain connects TRBV20-1 to TRBJ2-7; a weak D match, TRBD2 (7 bases). Per germline, CDR1 DFQATT and CDR2 SNEGSKA (reference sequence). V lost 4 bases and J 3 bases, leaving 22 bases between the germline ends. The length of the CDR3 is 16 residues. This CDR3 reads CSANPEGEGEVYEQYF. The CDR3, as DNA: TGCAGTGCTAACCCCGAGGGGGAGGGGGAGGTCTACGAGCAGTACTTC.

This clonotype occurred many times. V is TRBV5-1 and J is TRBJ2-1; D remains unclear. Germline V lookup: CDR1 SGHRS, CDR2 YFSETQ. V dropped 0 bases and J dropped 6 bases, with 7 bases sitting between them. This CDR3 spans 13 amino acids. The CDR3 is CASSLETFNEQFF. Written as DNA, the CDR3 is TGCGCCAGCAGCTTGGAGACGTTCAATGAGCAGTTCTTC.

This clonotype has only one observation. This chain joins TRBV11-1 and TRBJ2-5; D perhaps matches TRBD1 (5 bases). The germline V gene has CDR1 SGHAT and CDR2 FQDESV (reference sequence). V gave up 5 bases and J gave up 4 bases, with 17 bases separating them. The CDR3 runs 15 residues. This chain's CDR3 is CASSLGDTLTETQYF. CDR3 DNA sequence: TGTGCCAGCAGCCTAGGGGATACGCTGACAGAGACCCAGTACTTC.

The table lists this clonotype with a count of one. The V and J genes are TRBV7-2 and TRBJ2-7; D gene uncertain. Germline CDR1 reads SGHTA; CDR2 reads FQGNSA. This CDR3 is built from 14 residues. With 3 bases removed from V and 6 bases from J, the gap between germline ends came to 15 bases. The CDR3 region is CASSLSTALREQYF. The CDR3 coding sequence is TGTGCCAGCAGCTTGAGTACCGCTCTCCGCGAGCAGTACTTC.

This sequence joins TRBV20-1 and TRBJ2-7; D uncertain. V was shortened by 1 base and J by 1 base, with 5 bases between the two germline ends. Looked up from germline, CDR1 is DFQATT and CDR2 is SNEGSKA (reference sequence). The CDR3 contains 12 residues. DNA of the CDR3: TGCAGTGCTAGAGGGCAGTCCTACGAGCAGTACTTC. It yields the protein CSARGQSYEQYF.

This clonotype was picked up one time. This sequence joins TRBV7-2 and TRBJ1-2, with D possibly TRBD1 on 5 matching bases. The germline V gene encodes CDR1 SGHTA and CDR2 FQGNSA. V was pared by 4 bases and J by 4 bases, with 13 bases between. This CDR3 contains 14 residues. The CDR3 nucleotides are TGTGCCAGCAGCTACTGGCGAGGGGCCTATGGCTACACCTTC. Translated, it gives CASSYWRGAYGYTF.

This clonotype was seen only a few times. A much more abundant neighbour one base away suggests this may be a read error. The chain recombines TRBV11-2 with TRBJ1-1, with D unclear. The CDR3 length is 13 residues. Germline CDR1 reads SGHAT; CDR2 reads FQNNGV. In DNA form, the CDR3 reads TGTGCCAGCGGTGGACCGATGAACACTAAAGCTTTCTTT. Protein: CASGGPMNTKAFF.